The sample holds a few counts of the clone carrying this TCR beta chain. These data originate in a study of blood T cell repertoires in COVID-19. In the study overall: COVID-19 samples from acute and convalescent phases originated in the United States, Italy and Spain. The cDNA or gDNA used as material had been derived from T cells, B-cell-depleted T cells, or PBMCs.

Per germline, CDR1 MNHEY and CDR2 SVGAGI. The CDR3 is made up of 15 amino acids. Trimming shortened V by 1 base and J by 1 base, and 11 bases separated the two germline ends. Source study methods: Cell counts per sample came from amplifying reference gene primers. Using immunoSEQ multiplex PCR, the repertoire was profiled, and TCRdb retains in-frame clones only, with some absent. The V and J calls and clone size are taken from that table; D and trimming were inferred from the DNA. The profile shows 90,000 to 100,000 clones, around nine tenths of them singletons. The receptor comes from a man between 65 and 85 years old with acute or convalescent COVID-19. Sample: peripheral blood. The chain joins TRBV6-5 to TRBJ2-7; a weak D match, TRBD2 (6 bases). The CDR3, as DNA: TGTGCCAGCAGTTACTTCGGGACTGGGTCCTACGAGCAGTACTTC. This translates into CASSYFGTGSYEQYF.